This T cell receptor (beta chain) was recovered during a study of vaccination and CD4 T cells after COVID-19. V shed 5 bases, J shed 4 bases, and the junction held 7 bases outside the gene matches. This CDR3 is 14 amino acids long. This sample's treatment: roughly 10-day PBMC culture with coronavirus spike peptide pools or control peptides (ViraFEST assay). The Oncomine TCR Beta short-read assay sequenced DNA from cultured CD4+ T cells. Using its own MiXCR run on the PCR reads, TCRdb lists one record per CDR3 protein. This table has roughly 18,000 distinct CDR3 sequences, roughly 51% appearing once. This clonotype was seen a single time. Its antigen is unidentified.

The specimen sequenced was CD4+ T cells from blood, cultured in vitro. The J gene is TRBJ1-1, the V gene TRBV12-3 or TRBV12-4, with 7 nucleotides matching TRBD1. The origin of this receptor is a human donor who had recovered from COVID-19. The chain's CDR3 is CASSNRDSLTEAFF. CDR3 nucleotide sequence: TGTGCCAGCAGTAACCGGGACAGTCTCACTGAAGCTTTCTTT.